The 25 T cell receptor beta chains reported below all come from one sample, sequenced in a study of response to subunit inactivated influenza vaccine. One entry per CDR3 protein results from TCRdb running MiXCR on the RT-PCR reads. The sample records hundreds of thousands of distinct CDR3 sequences, around 16% being singletons. Material: PBMCs from blood, obtained 12 days after vaccination. The receptors originated from a man in his fifties or sixties who received an inactivated influenza vaccine.

The chain carries TRBV15 and TRBJ2-3, with no clear D. V was trimmed by 3 bases and J by 2 bases, leaving 12 bases between them. This CDR3 comprises 15 residues. The germline V gene has CDR1 LNHNV and CDR2 YYDKDF (reference sequence). CDR3 DNA sequence: TGTGCCACCAGCAGGGGAAACATCTTCACAGATACGCAGTATTTT. This encodes CATSRGNIFTDTQYF. The entire variable domain, with the rest obtained from reference TRBV15 and TRBJ2-3, is as follows: DAMVIQNPRYQVTQFGKPVTLSCSQTLNHNVMYWYQQKSSQAPKLLFHYYDKDFNNEADTPDNFQSRRPNTSFCFLDIRSPGLGDTAMYLCATSRGNIFTDTQYFGPGTRLTVL.

The V and J genes are TRBV7-2 and TRBJ2-3, with D maybe TRBD1 (6 bases). Trimming left V 3 bases short and J 5 bases short, with 12 bases between. The CDR3 covers 14 residues. CDR1 and CDR2 (germline): SGHTA, FQGNSA. CDR3 nucleotide sequence: TGTGCCAGCAGCTTGGGACACGTTAAAGATACGCAGTATTTT. It codes for CASSLGHVKDTQYF. Combining the CDR3 with reference TRBV7-2 and TRBJ2-3 gives the whole variable domain GAGVSQSPSNKVTEKGKDVELRCDPISGHTALYWYRQSLGQGLEFLIYFQGNSAPDKSGLPSDRFSAERTGGSVSTLTIQRTQQEDSAVYLCASSLGHVKDTQYFGPGTRLTVL.

This chain joins TRBV14 and TRBJ2-5, with 7 bases identical to TRBD2. With V trimmed by 0 bases and J by 6 bases, 7 bases remained unmatched. Germline V gene lookup returns CDR1 SGHDN and CDR2 FVKESK. The CDR3 totals 15 residues. CDR3 in amino acids: CASSQEEQGGQTQYF. As DNA, the CDR3 is TGTGCCAGCAGCCAAGAAGAGCAGGGAGGGCAGACCCAGTACTTC.

The chain is built from TRBV7-3 and TRBJ1-4; D uncertain. Germline V gene lookup returns CDR1 SGHTA and CDR2 FQGTGA. The CDR3 is made up of 16 amino acids. V was clipped by 5 bases and J by 0 bases, with 13 bases between them. CDR3 residues: CASSPRPTATNEKLFF. In nucleotides, the CDR3 is TGTGCCAGCAGCCCCAGGCCAACTGCAACTAATGAAAAACTGTTTTTT.

This clonotype was picked up many times. This chain uses TRBV12-3 or TRBV12-4 with TRBJ1-5; D is possibly TRBD1 (6 bases). The CDR3 spans 16 residues. With 8 bases removed from V and 1 base from J, the gap between germline ends came to 18 bases. The CDR3 loop reads CASADRIVPSNQPQHF. CDR3 in DNA: TGTGCCAGCGCGGACAGAATAGTACCAAGCAATCAGCCCCAGCATTTT.

In its sample, this clonotype was seen a few times. The chain couples TRBV5-6 to TRBJ2-3, with TRBD2 as a possible D gene (5 bases). The CDR3 has 16 amino acids. The germline V and J ends were trimmed by 1 base and 1 base, with 13 bases remaining between them. Germline V gives CDR1 SGHDT, CDR2 YYEEEE. For the CDR3, the DNA is TGTGCCAGCAGCTTGAACCTAGCTAAACGCACAGATACGCAGTATTTT. It codes for CASSLNLAKRTDTQYF.

The rearrangement uses TRBV20-1 and TRBJ2-3; D not certain. V was cut by 5 bases and J by 0 bases, with 18 bases left in between. Germline V CDR1 and CDR2: DFQATT, SNEGSKA (reference sequence). The CDR3 length is 16 residues. The CDR3 sequence: CSARRPLDTSTDTQYF. The CDR3 coding sequence is TGCAGTGCTCGGAGACCGCTCGACACTAGCACAGATACGCAGTATTTT.

V gene TRBV20-1 combines with J gene TRBJ2-7; tentatively, D is TRBD1 (5 bases). The CDR3 spans 14 residues. The germline V gene has CDR1 DFQATT and CDR2 SNEGSKA (reference sequence). V shed 0 bases and J shed 5 bases, with 14 bases lying between them. The CDR3 reads CSARDGARVNEQYF. DNA for the CDR3: TGCAGTGCTAGAGATGGGGCCAGGGTTAACGAGCAGTACTTC.

The chain employs TRBV12-3 or TRBV12-4 and TRBJ2-6; no reliable D call. Trimming removed 1 base at V and 10 bases at J, with 2 bases between. The CDR3 contains 11 residues. CDR3 in amino acids: CASSLGNVLTF. The DNA for the CDR3 is TGTGCCAGCAGTTTAGGGAACGTCCTGACTTTC.

This clonotype appeared many times. DNA for the CDR3: TGCAGCGCAAAAGATACAGGGGTCGAGCAGTACTTC. As protein: CSAKDTGVEQYF. The rearrangement uses TRBV29-1 and TRBJ2-7, with TRBD1 matching 7 bases. Germline CDR1 is SQVTM and CDR2 is ANQGSEA. V dropped 7 bases and J dropped 6; count of bases not matched to a gene: 9. The CDR3 has 12 residues.

Only a few counts were recorded for this clonotype. This CDR3 is CASSIQGFGHEAFF. CDR3 in DNA: TGTGCCAGCAGCATACAGGGTTTTGGGCATGAAGCTTTCTTT. The genes are TRBV5-5 and TRBJ1-1; TRBD1 is a possible D gene (6 bases). The CDR3 is 14 amino acids. V lost 4 bases and J 7 bases, leaving 17 bases between the germline ends. CDR1 is SGHKS and CDR2 is YYEKEE in the germline V gene (reference sequence). The full variable domain, rest sourced from reference TRBV5-5 and TRBJ1-1, is DAGVTQSPTHLIKTRGQQVTLRCSPISGHKSVSWYQQVLGQGPQFIFQYYEKEERGRGNFPDRFSARQFPNYSSELNVNALLLGDSALYLCASSIQGFGHEAFFGQGTRLTVV.

V usage is TRBV11-1 and J usage is TRBJ2-1; maybe TRBD2 (7 bases). V dropped 2 bases and J dropped 0 bases, with 26 bases sitting between them. The germline V gene has CDR1 SGHAT and CDR2 FQDESV (reference sequence). The CDR3 runs 21 residues. DNA of the CDR3: TGTGCCAGCAGCTTAAACCGGGACTACCTATTATTACAGGGCTCCTACAATGAGCAGTTCTTC. This encodes CASSLNRDYLLLQGSYNEQFF. The variable domain in full, completed from reference TRBV11-1 and TRBJ2-1, reads EAEVAQSPRYKITEKSQAVAFWCDPISGHATLYWYRQILGQGPELLVQFQDESVVDDSQLPKDRFSAERLKGVDSTLKIQPAELGDSAMYLCASSLNRDYLLLQGSYNEQFFGPGTRLTVL.

The rearrangement uses TRBV20-1 and TRBJ2-1; TRBD2 agrees at 15 bases. This CDR3 spans 14 amino acids. The junction had 3 bases not matched to a gene; V was cut back by 5 bases and J by 7 bases. Germline V gives CDR1 DFQATT, CDR2 SNEGSKA (reference sequence). In DNA form, the CDR3 reads TGCAGTGCTTGGACTAGCGGGAGGGCTAATGAGCAGTTCTTC. It encodes CSAWTSGRANEQFF.

This clonotype has ten or more counts. CDR3 in DNA: TGTGCCAGCAGCTTGGGGGGCCCCGAGCAGTACTTC. Translating gives CASSLGGPEQYF. The chain recombines TRBV12-3 or TRBV12-4 with TRBJ2-7; either TRBD1 or TRBD2 may fit D (6 bases each). The length of the CDR3 is 12 residues. The V and J ends lost 6 bases and 6 bases respectively, with 12 bases between them.

Comments on this clonotype: The junction does not match germline at one end; this may be a read error. This chain uses TRBV3-1 with TRBJ2-7; 9 nucleotides line up with TRBD1. The V gene's germline CDR1 is LGHDT and CDR2 YNNKEL (reference sequence). The length of the CDR3 is 15 residues. The CDR3 coding sequence is TGTGCCACCAGCAAGCCGGGACAGGGAATGCCCGAGCAGTACTTC. Residues: CATSKPGQGMPEQYF.

This clonotype came up many times. This sequence joins TRBV7-8 and TRBJ1-4; no reliable D call. CDR3 length: 13 residues. Between the trimmed V and J ends, which lost 1 base and 11 bases, there was a span of 11 bases. In germline, CDR1 is SGHVS, CDR2 FQNEAQ. CDR3 in amino acids: CASSLVPTGKLFF. The CDR3 DNA reads as TGTGCCAGCAGCTTAGTTCCCACCGGGAAACTGTTTTTT.

This clonotype has a count of ten or more. The genes are TRBV29-1 and TRBJ2-7; 10 bases line up with TRBD2. Germline V lookup: CDR1 SQVTM, CDR2 ANQGSEA. The CDR3 extends over 13 amino acids. V shed 2 bases, J shed 3 bases, and the junction held 1 base outside the gene matches. CDR3 protein: CSVEPSGGYEQYF. The CDR3 bases are TGCAGCGTTGAACCTAGCGGGGGCTACGAGCAGTACTTC.

The chain carries TRBV20-1 and TRBJ1-4; a weak D match, TRBD1 (5 bases). CDR3 length equals 12 residues. CDR1 is DFQATT, CDR2 SNEGSKA, per germline (reference sequence). V was trimmed by 6 bases and J by 5 bases, leaving 10 bases between them. The CDR3 coding sequence is TGCAGTGCCGGGGCCCCGAATGAAAAACTGTTTTTT. Its protein is CSAGAPNEKLFF.

This sequence joins TRBV25-1 and TRBJ2-7; D remains ambiguous. The CDR3 runs to 11 residues. Germline V gives CDR1 MGHDK, CDR2 SYGVNS. Deletions cut 3 bases from V and 5 bases from J, with 5 bases between. CDR3 bases: TGTGCCAGCAGTGATCGTCACGAGCAGTACTTC. This codes for CASSDRHEQYF.

There are a few counts of this clonotype. The DNA of the CDR3 is TGCAGCGTTGAAGACCCCACACGGAACTATGGCTACACCTTC. It encodes CSVEDPTRNYGYTF. The chain carries TRBV29-1 and TRBJ1-2; D is uncertain. Germline CDR1 is SQVTM and CDR2 is ANQGSEA. The ends were cut back, 0 bases at V and 2 bases at J, with 10 bases in the middle. The CDR3 length is 14 residues.

The J gene is TRBJ2-1, the V gene TRBV10-3, with a weak D call TRBD1 (5 bases). The CDR3 has 18 amino acids. V was shortened by 3 bases and J by 0 bases, with 18 bases between the two germline ends. Germline V gives CDR1 ENHRY, CDR2 SYGVKD. The CDR3 is CAISESFGDSGSYNEQFF. CDR3 bases: TGTGCCATCAGTGAAAGTTTTGGCGACAGTGGCTCCTACAATGAGCAGTTCTTC.

Here the CDR3 reads CASSLQQAIYEQYF. The CDR3 DNA sequence: TGTGCCAGCAGCTTGCAACAGGCAATCTACGAGCAGTACTTC. The gene calls are TRBV5-5 and TRBJ2-7; the D gene is possibly TRBD1 (5 bases). V shed 1 base and J shed 3 bases, with 11 bases lying between them. The CDR3 loop spans 14 amino acids. Germline V lookup: CDR1 SGHKS, CDR2 YYEKEE (reference sequence). Looking up the rest from reference TRBV5-5 and TRBJ2-7 gives the full variable domain: DAGVTQSPTHLIKTRGQQVTLRCSPISGHKSVSWYQQVLGQGPQFIFQYYEKEERGRGNFPDRFSARQFPNYSSELNVNALLLGDSALYLCASSLQQAIYEQYFGPGTRLTVT.

The chain links TRBV3-1 to TRBJ2-3; D uncertain. Germline V gene lookup returns CDR1 LGHDT and CDR2 YNNKEL (reference sequence). The CDR3 spans 12 residues. V gave up 2 bases and J gave up 5 bases, with 5 bases separating them. The CDR3 here is CASSQTEDTQYF. CDR3 sequence (DNA): TGTGCCAGCAGCCAAACCGAAGATACGCAGTATTTT.

The V and J genes are TRBV12-3 or TRBV12-4 and TRBJ2-7, with TRBD1 identical over 9 bases. This CDR3 is 13 amino acids long. Trimming at V came to 6 bases and at J to 4 bases, leaving 4 bases not matched to a gene. Here the CDR3 DNA reads TGTGCCAGCAGAACAGGGGGCGGATACGAGCAGTACTTC. It specifies CASRTGGGYEQYF.

This clonotype was seen at least ten times. CDR3 coding DNA: TGTGCCAGCAAAGTCCCCCTAGGGAACACTGAAGCTTTCTTT. Amino acids: CASKVPLGNTEAFF. The chain joins TRBV2 to TRBJ1-1; D unresolved. The V gene's germline CDR1 is SNHLY and CDR2 FYNNEI. The V end was cut by 7 bases, the J end by 1 base, with 13 bases between. The CDR3 totals 14 residues.